The sequence of this T cell receptor beta chain was determined in a study of blood T cells in healthy people across ages. The use of a sample-barcoded 5' primer and a J-beta primer mix characterized a second PCR of about 7 to 12 cycles. TCRdb reanalysed the 5' RACE reads using MiXCR and keeps one entry per CDR3 protein. The profile covers about 1 million distinct CDR3 sequences, with over 35% appearing a single time and 15% to 20% taken by the ten largest. The V end lost 2 bases, the J end lost 3 bases, and 8 bases lay between the germline ends. The CDR3 loop spans 14 amino acids. The sequence was obtained from a woman in her fifties or sixties in good health. Sequenced: blood. The chain recombines TRBV12-3 or TRBV12-4 with TRBJ2-4, with D maybe TRBD1 (6 bases). The CDR3 DNA reads as TGTGCCAGCAGTTTATGGGGGCACAAAAACATTCAGTACTTC. As protein: CASSLWGHKNIQYF.